Detailed here is one T cell receptor beta chain. In this sample, this clonotype turned up a few times. It has no known antigen specificity. Per-nucleotide qualities are absent, and no much larger clonotype sits a single base away. Library method: 5' RACE. Sequenced using an Illumina HiSeq 2500. A second PCR of about 7 to 12 cycles was run with a J-beta primer mix and a sample-barcoded 5' primer. A unique molecular identifier was introduced onto each TCR beta cDNA molecule by a template-switch 5' adaptor carrying 12 random nucleotides. Each sample yielded at least 3 million CDR3-containing paired-end reads. First-strand cDNA synthesis was performed from all RNA using the Mint cDNA synthesis kit, with priming by a TRBC-specific oligonucleotide. Following uracil-DNA glycosylase treatment, a first 18-cycle PCR with universal primers M1SS and BC2_uni_R was performed on all cDNA. Regarding the original processing steps: Normalization of each sample was performed by random selection of 1 million high-quality reads, each carrying a distinct molecular identifier. Instead of being binned into consensus sequences, reads with shared molecular identifiers were discarded. MiTCR, with a Q25 quality threshold and the strictest error-elimination algorithm, was used for CDR3 identification, clonotype clustering and error correction. A nonparametric unseen species model using Euler transformation provided a lower-bound estimate of total TCR beta diversity. The public reads were reprocessed in TCRdb via fastp at Q25 and MiXCR, keeping in-frame beta chains. Rows with a matching CDR3 protein are joined into one entry that keeps the most common DNA and genes. The V and J calls come from TCRdb's annotation, not from the publication. Here the sample has 700,000 to 850,000 distinct CDR3 sequences; roughly 34% occur a single time. The top ten clonotypes cover 10% to 15% of the sample.

This entry is derived from a study of blood T cells in healthy people across ages (dated by TCRdb to between 2015 and 2017). A note on the overall study: In model experiments, template switching captured roughly one uniquely barcoded TCR beta cDNA molecule for every two T cells. To track age-related changes in TCR beta repertoire diversity, the study relied on deep sequencing normalized with unique cDNA molecular identifiers. Two additional independent replicas of 1 million unique cDNA reads from the same blood draw were analyzed for two donors (one aged 18 to 30 and one aged 80 or older). To avoid experimental bias, donors of different ages were distributed randomly across sequencing lanes. Donors were grouped into four age groups: young (average roughly 17 years), middle-aged (approximately 41), aged (around 60) and long-lived (approximately 82).

Donors were 39 systemically healthy Caucasian individuals from Russia aged roughly 6 to 100 years. Roughly 9.5 milliliters of peripheral blood were drawn from each donor into EDTA-treated Vacutainer tubes. Ficoll-Paque density-gradient centrifugation was used to isolate PBMCs, with at least 6.5 million obtained per sample. Total RNA was extracted from PBMCs with Trizol reagent, with at least 6 micrograms obtained per sample. Naive CD45RAhigh/CD27high T cell percentages were measured by flow cytometry on a PBMC aliquot from every donor. At the junction V is shortened by 6 bases and J by 0 bases, with 8 bases in between. Including the terminal cysteine and phenylalanine, the CDR3 comprises 13 residues. This entry keeps only the CDR3 DNA: 39 bases, framed from base 1. What the study reported, not specific to this receptor: Because donor CMV infection status was unknown, age-related changes in expanded clonotypes were potentially confounded. As age increased, observed TCR beta diversity per million T cells dropped in a roughly linear way, and a significant reduction was already evident by age 40. Estimates of total diversity based on one million sequenced T cells were considered lower bounds and underestimates. Compared with the aged group, more naive CD4+ T cells, fewer expanded clones and increased TCR diversity were shown by the long-lived group, suggesting age selection. The percentage of naive T cells measured by flow cytometry correlated strongly with observed TCR beta diversity. Bulk unsorted PBMC profiling prevented conclusive comparison of naive and antigen-experienced compartments.

This chain is built from TRBV12-3 or TRBV12-4 and TRBJ1-2, with no reliable assignment of the D segment. The sample taken for sequencing was blood. This TCR came from a man aged 18 to 30 in good health. The sequenced DNA is TGTGCCAGCAGCAACGAGGCTAACTATGGCTACACCTTC. Protein translation: CASSNEANYGYTF.